This is a list of T cell receptor beta chains from one sample in a study of shared clonotypes between healthy human individuals. The protocol was immunoSEQ multiplex PCR, while the TCRdb copy is restricted to in-frame clones and leaves out a portion. The sample consists of approximately 600,000 clones, roughly 95% of them appearing once. Source material: naive CD8+ T cells sorted from blood. The receptors were sampled from a woman aged 25 to 39 in good health. Each CDR3 is given with its conserved first and last residue. The order of the fields is V gene, D gene, clone size, CDR3 length, J gene, CDR3 protein, CDR3 DNA. The D gene is left open where the match is weak. The size entry is marked missing in some rows and otherwise reads once, few, many or a size class.

V gene: TRBV2; D gene: -; clone size: -; CDR3 length: 12; J gene: TRBJ2-1; CDR3 protein: CASSEFRREQFF; CDR3 DNA: TGTGCCAGCAGTGAATTCCGGAGGGAGCAGTTCTTC
V gene: TRBV21-1; D gene: -; clone size: -; CDR3 length: 14; J gene: TRBJ1-5; CDR3 protein: CASSKAQGGQPQHF; CDR3 DNA: TGTGCCAGCAGCAAAGCACAGGGCGGGCAGCCCCAGCATTTT
V gene: TRBV10-1; D gene: TRBD2; clone size: -; CDR3 length: 15; J gene: TRBJ2-3; CDR3 protein: CASSTTSGSHATQYF; CDR3 DNA: TGCGCCAGCAGTACGACTAGCGGGAGCCATGCTACGCAGTATTTT
V gene: TRBV5-1; D gene: -; clone size: -; CDR3 length: 15; J gene: TRBJ2-7; CDR3 protein: CASSLEGYPLLEQYF; CDR3 DNA: TGCGCCAGCAGCTTGGAAGGGTATCCCCTTTTAGAGCAGTACTTC
V gene: TRBV27; D gene: TRBD2; clone size: -; CDR3 length: 15; J gene: TRBJ2-3; CDR3 protein: CASSPLAGSTDTQYF; CDR3 DNA: TGTGCCAGCAGTCCCTTAGCGGGAAGCACAGATACGCAGTATTTT
V gene: TRBV5-1; D gene: -; clone size: -; CDR3 length: 18; J gene: TRBJ1-4; CDR3 protein: CASSPGSWAGNANEKLFF; CDR3 DNA: TGCGCCAGCAGCCCGGGTTCTTGGGCAGGGAACGCTAATGAAAAACTGTTTTTT
V gene: TRBV9; D gene: -; clone size: -; CDR3 length: 12; J gene: TRBJ1-2; CDR3 protein: CASSGRGFGYTF; CDR3 DNA: TGTGCCAGCAGCGGCCGGGGCTTTGGCTACACCTTC
V gene: TRBV15; D gene: -; clone size: -; CDR3 length: 16; J gene: TRBJ2-1; CDR3 protein: CATSGVSVGSYNEQFF; CDR3 DNA: TGTGCCACCAGTGGTGTCAGCGTAGGGTCCTACAATGAGCAGTTCTTC
V gene: TRBV5-1; D gene: -; clone size: -; CDR3 length: 14; J gene: TRBJ1-3; CDR3 protein: CASSPEISGNTIYF; CDR3 DNA: TGCGCCAGCAGCCCAGAGATCTCTGGAAACACCATATATTTT
V gene: TRBV19; D gene: TRBD1; clone size: -; CDR3 length: 15; J gene: TRBJ2-1; CDR3 protein: CASSPGQRSYNEQFF; CDR3 DNA: TGTGCCAGTAGTCCGGGACAGCGCTCCTACAATGAGCAGTTCTTC
V gene: TRBV2; D gene: -; clone size: few; CDR3 length: 12; J gene: TRBJ2-7; CDR3 protein: CASSDAVYEQYF; CDR3 DNA: TGTGCCAGCAGTGATGCTGTGTACGAGCAGTACTTC
V gene: TRBV11-2; D gene: TRBD2; clone size: once; CDR3 length: 18; J gene: TRBJ2-5; CDR3 protein: CASSLGGVLAGGSETQYF; CDR3 DNA: TGTGCCAGCAGCTTAGGAGGGGTATTAGCGGGAGGATCCGAGACCCAGTACTTC
V gene: TRBV6-4; D gene: TRBD2; clone size: -; CDR3 length: 16; J gene: TRBJ2-1; CDR3 protein: CASSERAGAVWDEQFF; CDR3 DNA: TGTGCCAGCAGTGAGAGGGCGGGAGCGGTGTGGGATGAGCAGTTCTTC
V gene: TRBV15; D gene: TRBD1; clone size: -; CDR3 length: 15; J gene: TRBJ1-1; CDR3 protein: CATSRNRGANTEAFF; CDR3 DNA: TGTGCCACCAGCAGGAACAGGGGGGCGAACACTGAAGCTTTCTTT
V gene: TRBV5-4; D gene: -; clone size: -; CDR3 length: 14; J gene: TRBJ1-4; CDR3 protein: CASSQWDGVEKLFF; CDR3 DNA: TGTGCCAGCAGCCAGTGGGACGGAGTCGAAAAACTGTTTTTT
V gene: TRBV13; D gene: -; clone size: -; CDR3 length: 16; J gene: TRBJ2-1; CDR3 protein: CASSLSLVAGYNEQFF; CDR3 DNA: TGTGCCAGCAGCTTAAGTTTGGTCGCAGGGTATAATGAGCAGTTCTTC
V gene: TRBV9; D gene: -; clone size: few; CDR3 length: 14; J gene: TRBJ2-7; CDR3 protein: CASSVGQGGYEQYF; CDR3 DNA: TGTGCCAGCAGCGTAGGGCAGGGGGGATACGAGCAGTACTTC
V gene: TRBV27; D gene: -; clone size: -; CDR3 length: 14; J gene: TRBJ2-7; CDR3 protein: CASSPTGPGYEQYF; CDR3 DNA: TGTGCCAGCAGCCCTACGGGACCAGGCTACGAGCAGTACTTC
V gene: TRBV27; D gene: -; clone size: -; CDR3 length: 15; J gene: TRBJ2-4; CDR3 protein: CASSFGRAGGNIQYF; CDR3 DNA: TGTGCCAGCAGTTTTGGTAGAGCCGGAGGAAACATTCAGTACTTC
V gene: TRBV19; D gene: -; clone size: -; CDR3 length: 17; J gene: TRBJ1-4; CDR3 protein: CASSIDQSDLRGEKLFF; CDR3 DNA: TGTGCCAGTAGTATAGATCAGTCGGACCTCCGAGGGGAAAAACTGTTTTTT
V gene: TRBV2; D gene: -; clone size: -; CDR3 length: 14; J gene: TRBJ2-7; CDR3 protein: CASSVEVGSHEQYF; CDR3 DNA: TGTGCCAGCTCCGTTGAGGTGGGAAGCCACGAGCAGTACTTC
V gene: TRBV6-5; D gene: TRBD2; clone size: once; CDR3 length: 15; J gene: TRBJ2-1; CDR3 protein: CASNLAGGAYNEQFF; CDR3 DNA: TGTGCCAGCAATTTAGCGGGTGGGGCCTACAATGAGCAGTTCTTC
V gene: TRBV7-9; D gene: -; clone size: -; CDR3 length: 15; J gene: TRBJ2-3; CDR3 protein: CASSLLALSTDTQYF; CDR3 DNA: TGTGCCAGCAGCCTCCTAGCGCTTAGCACAGATACGCAGTATTTT
V gene: TRBV25-1; D gene: TRBD1; clone size: -; CDR3 length: 15; J gene: TRBJ2-7; CDR3 protein: CASSVRDRSMDEQYF; CDR3 DNA: TGTGCCAGCAGTGTACGGGACAGGAGTATGGACGAGCAGTACTTC
V gene: TRBV19; D gene: -; clone size: once; CDR3 length: 14; J gene: TRBJ2-2; CDR3 protein: CASSIGQAAGELFF; CDR3 DNA: TGTGCCAGTAGTATAGGACAGGCCGCCGGGGAGCTGTTTTTT
V gene: TRBV11-2; D gene: -; clone size: -; CDR3 length: 15; J gene: TRBJ2-3; CDR3 protein: CASSLARASTDTQYF; CDR3 DNA: TGTGCCAGCAGCTTGGCCAGGGCTAGCACAGATACGCAGTATTTT
V gene: TRBV28; D gene: TRBD2; clone size: -; CDR3 length: 14; J gene: TRBJ2-7; CDR3 protein: CASSLAGGSYEQYF; CDR3 DNA: TGTGCCAGCAGTCTAGCGGGGGGCTCCTACGAGCAGTACTTC